This T cell receptor beta chain was recorded in a study of blood T cell repertoires in COVID-19 (dated by TCRdb to about 2020). Notes on the research overall: The collaborator samples originated in the United States, Italy and Spain and spanned the acute and convalescent phases of COVID-19. The material from the prospective study consisted of cDNA or gDNA derived from T cells, B-cell-depleted T cells, or PBMCs. Subjects who had been exposed to COVID-19, were actively infected with it, or had recovered from it provided the deeply sampled blood TCRbeta repertoires that made up the dataset. The repertoires were made available in a free public database intended to serve as a resource for research on the immune response to SARS-CoV-2. Samples were obtained from the ongoing ImmuneRACE study (first 160 participants) and from 950 to 1,500 subjects provided by 6 global collaborators. Sample metadata almost always included a de-identified subject ID, COVID-19 status, age in years and sex. Where available, HLA class I and class II types were obtained from metadata supplied by the sample provider rather than from assay-based typing.

The immunoSEQ Assay, a bias-controlled multiplex PCR, was used to amplify TCRbeta CDR3 regions from genomic DNA. In the original analysis: Within the assay, amplification of reference gene primers was used to estimate how many nucleated cells each sample contained. To quantify the absolute abundance of each unique TCRbeta CDR3 rearrangement, sequence reads were collapsed and filtered. For each sample, productive Simpson clonality was calculated as the square root of Simpson's diversity index over productive rearrangements. Drawn from immuneACCESS, this table holds only the in-frame rearrangements with V and J called that TCRdb kept. Clones are partly lost; checked studies trace under half to an unresolved V gene and leave the rest unexplained. The V and J calls and clone size come from that table; D and trimming were worked out from the DNA. This sample gives fewer than 25,000 clones in total; more than 75% of them show up just once. Of the sample, around 4.6% is held by the ten largest clones.

Details on this clone: Its binding antigen is unknown. Base qualities are not at hand, and no much larger clone is one base apart.

Overall study outcomes, separate from this receptor: How much clinical and demographic metadata was included differed by source and by participant, and the metadata was provided uncurated.

Collaborating institutions collected whole blood in K2EDTA tubes following their own protocols. For TCRbeta analysis, collaborator samples were shipped as frozen whole blood, as isolated PBMCs, or as DNA extracted from either sample type. Counted from cysteine to phenylalanine, this CDR3 has 13 amino acids. The retained sequence is limited to the CDR3, 39 bases, with the frame set at the first base. CDR1 SGHTS and CDR2 YDEGEE were looked up in the germline V gene. V is pared back by 7 bases and J by 2 bases, with 13 bases lying between the germline termini. Sequenced sample: peripheral blood. The chain couples TRBV5-8 to TRBJ2-7; TRBD1 is possibly the D segment (6 matching bases). This sequence was found in a man in his fifties with active COVID-19. The CDR3 reads CASGRDIPYEQYF. The nucleotide sequence reads as follows: TGTGCCAGCGGCCGGGACATCCCCTACGAGCAGTACTTC.